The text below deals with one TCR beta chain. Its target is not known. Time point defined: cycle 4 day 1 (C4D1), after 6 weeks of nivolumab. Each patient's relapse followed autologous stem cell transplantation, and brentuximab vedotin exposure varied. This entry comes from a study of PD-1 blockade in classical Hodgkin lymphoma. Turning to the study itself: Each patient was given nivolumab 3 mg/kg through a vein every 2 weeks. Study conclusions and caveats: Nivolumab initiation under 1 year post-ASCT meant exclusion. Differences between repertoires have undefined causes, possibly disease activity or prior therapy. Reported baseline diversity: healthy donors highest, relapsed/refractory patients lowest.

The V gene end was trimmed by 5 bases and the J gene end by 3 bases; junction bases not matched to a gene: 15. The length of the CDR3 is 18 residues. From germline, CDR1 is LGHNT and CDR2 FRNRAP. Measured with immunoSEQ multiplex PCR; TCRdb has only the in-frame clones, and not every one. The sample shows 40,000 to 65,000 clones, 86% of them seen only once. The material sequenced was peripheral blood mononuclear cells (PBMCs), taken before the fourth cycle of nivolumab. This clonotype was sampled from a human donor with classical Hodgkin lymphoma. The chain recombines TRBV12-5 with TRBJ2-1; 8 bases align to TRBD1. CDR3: CASGPGQGSRLSYNEQFF. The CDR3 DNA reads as TGTGCTAGTGGTCCCGGACAGGGATCGCGACTAAGCTACAATGAGCAGTTCTTC.